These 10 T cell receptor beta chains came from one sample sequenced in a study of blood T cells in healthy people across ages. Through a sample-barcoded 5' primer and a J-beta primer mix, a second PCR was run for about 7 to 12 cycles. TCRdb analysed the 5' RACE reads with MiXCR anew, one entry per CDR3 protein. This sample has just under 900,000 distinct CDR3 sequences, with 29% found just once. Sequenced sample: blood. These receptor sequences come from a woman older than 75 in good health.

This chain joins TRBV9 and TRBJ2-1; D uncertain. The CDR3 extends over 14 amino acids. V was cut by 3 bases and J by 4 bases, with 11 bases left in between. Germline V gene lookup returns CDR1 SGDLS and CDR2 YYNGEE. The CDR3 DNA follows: TGTGCCAGCAGCGGAGCCCCCGATTACAATGAGCAGTTCTTC. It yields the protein CASSGAPDYNEQFF. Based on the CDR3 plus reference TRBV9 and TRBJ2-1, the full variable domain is DSGVTQTPKHLITATGQRVTLRCSPRSGDLSVYWYQQSLDQGLQFLIQYYNGEERAKGNILERFSAQQFPDLHSELNLSSLELGDSALYFCASSGAPDYNEQFFGPGTRLTVL.

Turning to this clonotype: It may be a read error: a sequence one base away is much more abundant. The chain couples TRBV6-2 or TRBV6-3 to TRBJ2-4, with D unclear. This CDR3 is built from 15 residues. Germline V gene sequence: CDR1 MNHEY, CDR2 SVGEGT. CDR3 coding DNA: TGTGCCAGCAGTTTGACGGCAATAGCCAAAGACATTCAGTACTTC. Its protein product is CASSLTAIAKDIQYF.

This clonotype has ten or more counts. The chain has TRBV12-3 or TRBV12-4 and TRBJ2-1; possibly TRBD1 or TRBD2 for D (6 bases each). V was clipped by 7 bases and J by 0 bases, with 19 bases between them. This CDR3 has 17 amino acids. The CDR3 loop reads CASTPSRRGASYNEQFF. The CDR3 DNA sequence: TGTGCCAGCACTCCATCCCGTAGGGGGGCCTCCTACAATGAGCAGTTCTTC.

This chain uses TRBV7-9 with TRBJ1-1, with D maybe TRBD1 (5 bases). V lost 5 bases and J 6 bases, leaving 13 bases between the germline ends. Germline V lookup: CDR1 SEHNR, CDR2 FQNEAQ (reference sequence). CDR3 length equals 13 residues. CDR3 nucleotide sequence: TGTGCCAGCAGCCACCAGGGTTCCCCTGAAGCTTTCTTT. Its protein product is CASSHQGSPEAFF.

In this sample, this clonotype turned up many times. DNA of the CDR3: TGCAGTGCTAGAGATCAAACAACTGGGGCCAACGTCCTGACTTTC. Translating it yields CSARDQTTGANVLTF. This chain connects TRBV20-1 to TRBJ2-6; D call uncertain. V lost 0 bases and J lost 2, with 8 bases in between. In germline, CDR1 is DFQATT, CDR2 SNEGSKA (reference sequence). CDR3 size: 15 residues.

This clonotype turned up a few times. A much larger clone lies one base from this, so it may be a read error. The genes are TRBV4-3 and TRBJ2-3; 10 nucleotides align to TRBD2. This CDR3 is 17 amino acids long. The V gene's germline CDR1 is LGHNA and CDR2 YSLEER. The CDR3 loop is CAGSSRMGLAGVDTQYF. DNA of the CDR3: TGCGCCGGCAGCTCAAGAATGGGGCTAGCGGGGGTAGATACGCAGTATTTT.

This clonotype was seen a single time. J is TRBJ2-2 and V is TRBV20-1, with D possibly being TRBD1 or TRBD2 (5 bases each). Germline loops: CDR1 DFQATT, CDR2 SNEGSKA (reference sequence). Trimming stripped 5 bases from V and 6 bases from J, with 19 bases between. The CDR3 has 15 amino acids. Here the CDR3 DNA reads TGCAGTGCTGCCCGGGGTACAGGCTTATCCGGGGAGCTGTTTTTT. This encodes CSAARGTGLSGELFF.

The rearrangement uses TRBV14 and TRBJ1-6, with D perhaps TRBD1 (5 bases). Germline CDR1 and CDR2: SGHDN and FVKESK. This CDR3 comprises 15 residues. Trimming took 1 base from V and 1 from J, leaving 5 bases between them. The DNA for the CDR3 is TGTGCCAGCAGCCAAGCAGGGTCCTATAATTCACCCCTCCACTTT. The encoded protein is CASSQAGSYNSPLHF.

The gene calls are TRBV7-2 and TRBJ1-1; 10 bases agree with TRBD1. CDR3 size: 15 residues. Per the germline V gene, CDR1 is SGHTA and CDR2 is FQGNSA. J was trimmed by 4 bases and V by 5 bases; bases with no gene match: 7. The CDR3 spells CASSDRDRGGTEAFF. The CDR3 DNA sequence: TGTGCCAGCAGCGACCGGGACAGGGGTGGCACTGAAGCTTTCTTT.

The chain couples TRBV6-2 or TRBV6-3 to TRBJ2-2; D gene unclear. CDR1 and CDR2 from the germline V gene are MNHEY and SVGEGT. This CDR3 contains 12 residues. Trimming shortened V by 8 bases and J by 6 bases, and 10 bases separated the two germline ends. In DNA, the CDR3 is TGTGCCAGCTGCTTGGCGGCCGGGGAGCTGTTTTTT. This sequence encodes CASCLAAGELFF.